Listed here are 2 T cell receptor beta chains from one sample, sequenced in a study of blood T cell repertoires in COVID-19. Clones were read by immunoSEQ multiplex PCR, and TCRdb kept only the in-frame ones, dropping some. The sample includes about 160,000 clones, about four fifths of them seen just once. Specimen: peripheral blood. All receptors come from a woman in her fifties or sixties with COVID-19, enrolled during active disease.

Regarding this clone: Germline and junction disagree at one end, which may indicate a read error. The chain couples TRBV7-7 to TRBJ1-6; TRBD1 matches 9 bases. Germline-derived CDR1 and CDR2 are SSHAT and FNYEAQ (reference sequence). The CDR3 consists of 15 residues. The CDR3: CASSLNGQGNSPLHF. DNA of the CDR3: TGTGCTAGCAGCTTAAATGGACAGGGGAATTCACCCCTCCACTTT.

The J gene is TRBJ1-5, the V gene TRBV5-6; D unclear. The germline gives CDR1 SGHDT, CDR2 YYEEEE. The CDR3 length is 12 residues. V was cut by 2 bases and J by 13 bases, with 13 bases left in between. The CDR3: CASSFGSASQHF. The CDR3 nucleotides read TGTGCCAGCAGCTTTGGGAGCGCGTCTCAGCATTTT.